The 28 T cell receptor beta chains in this list originate from one sample, sequenced in a study of glioma-infiltrating T cells. Using RNA template, CDR3s of TCR alpha and beta were amplified with iRepertoire arm-PCR. TCRdb analysed the multiplex PCR reads with MiXCR anew, one entry per CDR3 protein. This sample has around 140,000 distinct CDR3 sequences; roughly two fifths occur once, and the top ten carry 15% to 25%. The sequenced material came from glioma tissue, nonneoplastic brain tissue, or PBMCs (not recorded which). These receptors came from a human donor with low-grade glioma or glioblastoma, undergoing nonglioma brain surgery, or in good health (not recorded which).

This clonotype occurred a few times. CDR3 protein: CASIGGQSTDTQYF. The CDR3 DNA is TGTGCCAGCATAGGAGGGCAGAGCACAGATACGCAGTATTTT. V usage is TRBV2 and J usage is TRBJ2-3, with TRBD2 as a possible D gene (6 bases). V was pared by 7 bases and J by 0 bases, with 11 bases between. Germline V gene sequence: CDR1 SNHLY, CDR2 FYNNEI. This CDR3 comprises 14 residues.

The rearrangement links TRBV4-1 to TRBJ1-1; the D gene is possibly TRBD1 (5 bases). Germline CDR1 MGHRA, CDR2 YSYEKL. CDR3 length equals 13 residues. The germline V and J ends were trimmed by 5 bases and 4 bases, with 11 bases remaining between them. CDR3 in DNA: TGCGCCAGCAGCGGAGGGAGGGGCACTGAAGCTTTCTTT. It specifies CASSGGRGTEAFF.

A few counts support this clonotype. The rearrangement joins TRBV6-1 to TRBJ2-5, with D unclear. CDR3 length equals 12 residues. Germline V gives CDR1 MNHNS, CDR2 SASEGT. V lost 6 bases and J lost 0, with 5 bases in between. Here the CDR3 DNA reads TGTGCCAGCAGACTGAACCAAGAGACCCAGTACTTC. Translation gives CASRLNQETQYF.

This clonotype was counted only a few times. The gene calls are TRBV12-3 or TRBV12-4 and TRBJ2-1; D remains ambiguous. The CDR3 contains 8 residues. V was pared by 6 bases and J by 13 bases, with 4 bases between. The CDR3 sequence is CASSPQFF. The CDR3 nucleotides read TGTGCCAGCAGCCCTCAGTTCTTC.

This clonotype was counted ten times or more. The V and J genes are TRBV12-3 or TRBV12-4 and TRBJ1-1; D not resolved. CDR3 length: 13 residues. The V end lost 7 bases, the J end lost 3 bases, and 12 bases lay between the germline ends. The CDR3 spells CASIFPGDTEAFF. Here the CDR3 DNA reads TGTGCCAGCATCTTTCCGGGAGACACTGAAGCTTTCTTT.

The V and J genes are TRBV7-2 and TRBJ1-1; perhaps TRBD1 as D (6 bases). The CDR3 totals 13 residues. The ends were cut back, 5 bases at V and 12 bases at J, with 19 bases in the middle. CDR1 is SGHTA, CDR2 FQGNSA, per germline. The CDR3 reads CASSQGEGTKTFF. The CDR3 region has the DNA TGTGCCAGCAGCCAGGGAGAGGGGACAAAAACTTTCTTT.

There are a few counts of this clonotype. CDR3 coding DNA: TGTGCCAGCAGAGCCAGGGGCGGGTCCTACGAGCAGTACTTC. Protein: CASRARGGSYEQYF. V and J are TRBV6-1 and TRBJ2-7, with D possibly being TRBD1 (6 bases). This CDR3 spans 14 amino acids. The germline V gene encodes CDR1 MNHNS and CDR2 SASEGT. V was trimmed by 6 bases and J by 1 base, leaving 13 bases between them.

V and J are TRBV4-1 and TRBJ2-3, with D possibly TRBD2 on 6 matching bases. Germline CDR1 MGHRA, CDR2 YSYEKL. V gave up 5 bases and J gave up 0 bases, with 15 bases separating them. CDR3 length: 16 amino acids. The CDR3 sequence is CASSSRGSGSTDTQYF. CDR3 nucleotide sequence: TGCGCCAGCAGCTCCCGGGGGAGCGGGAGCACAGATACGCAGTATTTT.

This clonotype was counted a few times. This rearrangement joins TRBV20-1 to TRBJ2-5; D is possibly TRBD1 or TRBD2 (5 bases each). V dropped 0 bases and J dropped 5 bases, with 16 bases sitting between them. CDR3 length: 15 amino acids. The V gene's germline CDR1 is DFQATT and CDR2 SNEGSKA (reference sequence). CDR3 nucleotide sequence: TGCAGTGCTAGAGATCCTAGGGACCCCCGGGAGACCCAGTACTTC. Amino acids: CSARDPRDPRETQYF.

This clonotype appeared a few times. This chain uses TRBV18 with TRBJ2-3; D might be TRBD2 (6 bases). In germline, CDR1 is KGHSH, CDR2 LQKENI. V shed 2 bases and J shed 2 bases, with 17 bases lying between them. The CDR3 covers 17 residues. In nucleotides, the CDR3 is TGTGCCAGCTCACCAGTCGGGGCACTAGCCCACACAGATACGCAGTATTTT. Encoded protein: CASSPVGALAHTDTQYF.

This clonotype was seen ten or more times. J is TRBJ2-5 and V is TRBV25-1, with a possible D match to TRBD1 (6 bases). The CDR3 is made up of 16 amino acids. The germline gives CDR1 MGHDK, CDR2 SYGVNS. Trimming took 3 bases from V and 2 from J, leaving 16 bases between them. CDR3 protein: CASSDQANRVQETQYF. CDR3 coding DNA: TGTGCCAGCAGTGATCAGGCAAACAGGGTACAAGAGACCCAGTACTTC.

The CDR3 region has the DNA TGTGCCAGTAGTATCACAGGGGGGTACGAGCAGTACTTC. This codes for CASSITGGYEQYF. The V and J genes are TRBV19 and TRBJ2-7; TRBD1 agrees at 8 bases. The CDR3 runs 13 residues. J gave up 4 bases and V 3 bases, and 2 bases lay outside the gene matches. Germline V gives CDR1 LNHDA, CDR2 SQIVND (reference sequence).

This clonotype was counted a few times. This rearrangement joins TRBV2 to TRBJ1-5, with 7 nucleotides matching TRBD1. The CDR3 is made up of 15 amino acids. With V trimmed by 3 bases and J by 4 bases, 6 bases remained unmatched. From germline, CDR1 is SNHLY and CDR2 FYNNEI. The CDR3 here is CASSDWTGLNQPQHF. The CDR3 DNA follows: TGTGCCAGCAGTGATTGGACAGGACTAAATCAGCCCCAGCATTTT.

The rearrangement uses TRBV18 and TRBJ2-7, with 9 bases aligning to TRBD1. The germline gives CDR1 KGHSH, CDR2 LQKENI. With 3 bases clipped from V and 1 base from J, the junction kept 4 bases outside the gene matches. The CDR3 is 15 amino acids. In DNA, the CDR3 is TGTGCCAGCTCACCGGACAGGGGCGATTCCTACGAGCAGTACTTC. Translation gives CASSPDRGDSYEQYF.

Here the CDR3 DNA reads TGTGCCAGCAGCTTAGGGGGGACTCTTGGCTACACCTTC. Protein product: CASSLGGTLGYTF. This chain joins TRBV7-9 and TRBJ1-2, with D possibly TRBD1 on 5 matching bases. Germline V gives CDR1 SEHNR, CDR2 FQNEAQ (reference sequence). The V and J ends lost 1 base and 7 bases respectively, with 10 bases between them. The CDR3 extends over 13 amino acids.

The chain links TRBV6-1 to TRBJ1-2; D unclear. This CDR3 spans 12 amino acids. Germline assignment: CDR1 MNHNS and CDR2 SASEGT. The V end lost 5 bases, the J end lost 5 bases, and 9 bases lay between the germline ends. For the CDR3, the DNA is TGTGCCAGCAGTCCCACACTGTATGGCTACACCTTC. As protein: CASSPTLYGYTF.

The chain combines TRBV6-1 with TRBJ1-4; TRBD1 matches 8 bases. CDR3 length equals 15 residues. Germline V gene lookup returns CDR1 MNHNS and CDR2 SASEGT. V lost 5 bases and J lost 10; bases outside the gene matches: 12. The CDR3 region is CASSPGQGFVRKLFF. The CDR3 bases are TGTGCCAGCAGTCCAGGACAGGGCTTTGTTCGAAAACTGTTTTTT.

The J gene is TRBJ2-1, the V gene TRBV7-9, with no clear D. The germline V gene has CDR1 SEHNR and CDR2 FQNEAQ (reference sequence). V was cut by 5 bases and J by 2 bases, with 16 bases left in between. The CDR3 consists of 16 residues. This chain's CDR3 is CASSPRRTFTYNEQFF. As DNA, the CDR3 is TGTGCCAGCAGCCCGCGTAGGACCTTCACCTACAATGAGCAGTTCTTC.

The chain combines TRBV4-2 with TRBJ2-7; tentatively, D is TRBD2 (6 bases). CDR3 length: 14 residues. Germline lookup yields CDR1 LGHNA and CDR2 YNFKEQ. The V end lost 3 bases, the J end lost 3 bases, and 12 bases lay between the germline ends. The CDR3 DNA sequence: TGTGCCAGCAGCCAGACCTCTAGCGACTACGAGCAGTACTTC. Translating it yields CASSQTSSDYEQYF.

This sequence joins TRBV6-2 or TRBV6-3 and TRBJ1-1; D possibly corresponds to TRBD1 (6 bases). CDR3 length: 13 amino acids. Trimming removed 6 bases at V and 3 bases at J, with 11 bases between. The germline V gene encodes CDR1 MNHEY and CDR2 SVGEGT. CDR3 nucleotide sequence: TGTGCCAGCAGACGACAGGAGGACACTGAAGCTTTCTTT. Residues: CASRRQEDTEAFF.

Concerning this clonotype: A much larger clone differs by one base, so this may be a read error. The genes are TRBV6-2 or TRBV6-3 and TRBJ2-7; tentatively, D is TRBD1 (6 bases). Germline V gives CDR1 MNHEY, CDR2 SVGEGT. The CDR3 has 16 residues. DNA of the CDR3: TGTGCCAGCAGTTACTCGTTCGGGACACCATCTTACGAGCACTACTTC. It is translated as CASSYSFGTPSYEHYF.

This clonotype came up a few times. This chain uses TRBV7-2 with TRBJ1-1; D remains unclear. This CDR3 region has 14 residues. Germline-derived CDR1 and CDR2 are SGHTA and FQGNSA. Trimming pared 2 bases from V and 0 bases from J, leaving 7 bases between. Written as DNA, the CDR3 is TGTGCCAGCAGCTTATACGGGATGAACACTGAAGCTTTCTTT. This codes for CASSLYGMNTEAFF.

The chain uses TRBV20-1 and TRBJ2-3; 9 bases are a match to TRBD2. Germline CDR1 and CDR2: DFQATT and SNEGSKA (reference sequence). Germline trimming cut 5 bases from V and 6 bases from J; bases unmatched to any gene: 6. CDR3 length: 13 amino acids. The CDR3 reads CSAEIAGEDTQYF. For the CDR3, the DNA is TGCAGTGCTGAGATAGCGGGAGAGGATACGCAGTATTTT.

V usage is TRBV7-2 and J usage is TRBJ2-3; possibly TRBD1 for D (6 bases). The ends were cut back, 5 bases at V and 4 bases at J, with 16 bases in the middle. The CDR3 length is 15 residues. Germline V gene sequence: CDR1 SGHTA, CDR2 FQGNSA. The CDR3 is CASSRTAFSADTQYF. CDR3 nucleotides: TGTGCCAGCAGCCGGACAGCCTTCAGCGCAGATACGCAGTATTTT.

This clonotype was seen more than once but under ten times. J is TRBJ2-1 and V is TRBV7-9; D gene unclear. The V gene's germline CDR1 is SEHNR and CDR2 FQNEAQ (reference sequence). The V gene lost 5 bases and the J gene lost 3 bases, with 17 bases spanning the gap. The CDR3 has 16 residues. DNA of the CDR3: TGTGCCAGCAGCCCCGAAGAGGCAGGCAACTACAATGAGCAGTTCTTC. Its translation: CASSPEEAGNYNEQFF. The entire variable domain, with the rest obtained from reference TRBV7-9 and TRBJ2-1, is as follows: DTGVSQNPRHKITKRGQNVTFRCDPISEHNRLYWYRQTLGQGPEFLTYFQNEAQLEKSRLLSDRFSAERPKGSFSTLEIQRTEQGDSAMYLCASSPEEAGNYNEQFFGPGTRLTVL.

This clonotype appeared many times. The V and J genes are TRBV27 and TRBJ1-6; no definite D call. This CDR3 is built from 12 residues. Trimming took 2 bases from V and 7 from J, leaving 3 bases between them. CDR1 is MNHEY and CDR2 is SMNVEV in the germline V gene (reference sequence). DNA for the CDR3: TGTGCCAGCAGTTTAACGAATTCACCCCTCCACTTT. This encodes CASSLTNSPLHF.

V gene TRBV6-2 or TRBV6-3 combines with J gene TRBJ1-2; a possible D gene is TRBD1 (5 bases). The CDR3 runs 14 residues. The ends were cut back, 4 bases at V and 0 bases at J, with 9 bases in the middle. Germline lookup yields CDR1 MNHEY and CDR2 SVGEGT. In DNA, the CDR3 is TGTGCCAGCAGTTGGGGGTCCACTAACTATGGCTACACCTTC. The encoded protein is CASSWGSTNYGYTF.

This clonotype came up a few times. This rearrangement joins TRBV25-1 to TRBJ1-3; D call uncertain. Germline V CDR1 and CDR2: MGHDK, SYGVNS. V gave up 1 base and J gave up 0 bases, with 10 bases separating them. This CDR3 comprises 16 residues. As DNA, the CDR3 is TGTGCCAGCAGTGAATTAGCTGGGAGCTCTGGAAACACCATATATTTT. It translates to CASSELAGSSGNTIYF.